This T cell receptor (beta chain) derives from a study of regulatory T cells in long-lasting Graves disease. For the study at large: It was over 5 years of antithyroid drugs, with positive TSH receptor antibodies, that meant persistent Graves' disease.

Sample time point: persistent/refractory GD, antithyroid drugs over 5 years with positive TRAb. RNA from PBMCs was the source of the TCR library. Under American Thyroid Association guidelines, Graves' disease was diagnosed. This clonotype has just a few counts. Relying on iRepertoire HTBI primers and Arm-PCR of CDR3 regions, the team built TCR beta libraries. TCRdb called the multiplex PCR reads again in MiXCR, with one record for every CDR3 protein. The sample has roughly 300,000 distinct CDR3 sequences; 20% are singletons. The receptor was isolated from a female donor with Graves disease. Sequenced here: peripheral blood mononuclear cells (PBMCs), sampled when the disease was refractory, from a patient treated with antithyroid drugs.

The CDR3 is CASGRLSGANVLTF. For the CDR3, the DNA is TGTGCCAGCGGTCGGCTCTCCGGGGCCAACGTCCTGACTTTC. V is TRBV5-6 and J is TRBJ2-6; D ambiguous. From germline, CDR1 is SGHDT and CDR2 YYEEEE. Trimming stripped 7 bases from V and 4 bases from J, with 12 bases between. CDR3 size: 14 residues.